This entry describes one T cell receptor beta chain. CDR3 length: 14 residues. Germline V gene sequence: CDR1 SGHDT, CDR2 YYEEEE. The V gene lost 0 bases and the J gene lost 4 bases, with 7 bases spanning the gap. The PCR was carried out with 60 Vbeta primers and 13 Jbeta primers. Clones were read by immunoSEQ multiplex PCR, and TCRdb kept only the in-frame ones, dropping some. The sample lists around 100,000 clones, 75% to 90% occurring once. This sample stems from a study of cytomegalovirus exposure and HLA in healthy donors. The V gene is TRBV5-6, the J gene TRBJ2-2; D is undetermined. The sequenced sample was PBMCs. This receptor was identified in a man aged 25 to 40 in good health and CMV-seronegative. In DNA, the CDR3 is TGTGCCAGCAGCTTGGTTCAGATCACCGGGGAGCTGTTTTTT. The encoded protein is CASSLVQITGELFF.